These T cell receptor beta chains were read from a single sample in a study of somatic mutations in cytotoxic T cells in rheumatoid arthritis. Clones were read by immunoSEQ multiplex PCR, and TCRdb kept only the in-frame ones, dropping some. The data contain about 5,000 clones, approximately 80% of them singletons. The sample was CD8+ T cells sorted from blood. These receptors originate from an adult with rheumatoid arthritis. Each CDR3 is given with its conserved first and last residue. Each record gives: D gene, clone size, V gene, J gene, CDR3 protein, CDR3 DNA. The D gene is left open where the match is weak. Clone size is shown for a subset of rows, as once, few, many or a class of expanded clone.

TRBD1	.	TRBV5-1	TRBJ2-7	CASSLEGVQRDRGYEQYF	TGCGCCAGCAGCTTGGAAGGGGTTCAGCGGGACAGGGGCTACGAGCAGTACTTC
.	.	TRBV7-9	TRBJ2-1	CASTVEVHEQFF	TGTGCCAGCACTGTCGAGGTTCATGAGCAGTTCTTC
.	once	TRBV4-2	TRBJ2-1	CASSPQTHLSSYNEQFF	TGTGCCAGCAGCCCCCAAACTCACTTGAGCTCCTACAATGAGCAGTTCTTC
TRBD1	.	TRBV4-3	TRBJ2-7	CASSQWTGRSYEQYF	TGCGCCAGCAGCCAGTGGACAGGGCGGTCCTACGAGCAGTACTTC
.	.	TRBV5-1	TRBJ1-4	CASSPGQSNEKLFF	TGCGCCAGCAGCCCTGGACAGAGTAATGAAAAACTGTTTTTT
.	.	TRBV12-2	TRBJ1-1	CASRLVVLWDPGEAFF	TGTGCAAGTCGCTTAGTCGTCCTTTGGGACCCCGGAGAAGCTTTCTTT
TRBD2	.	TRBV6-4	TRBJ2-1	CASSGVAGGNEQFF	TGTGCCAGCAGTGGGGTAGCGGGAGGAAATGAGCAGTTCTTC
.	.	TRBV6-1	TRBJ2-6	CASSSGRTEINVLTF	TGTGCCAGCAGTTCAGGAAGGACAGAGATCAACGTCCTGACTTTC
.	.	TRBV27	TRBJ1-1	CASSYGTSNTEAFF	TGTGCCAGCAGTTATGGGACATCGAACACTGAAGCTTTCTTT
.	.	TRBV4-1	TRBJ2-1	CASSQEGRGYNEQFF	TGCGCCAGCAGCCAAGAAGGGCGGGGCTACAATGAGCAGTTCTTC
.	.	TRBV6-4	TRBJ2-1	CASSPGAPSYNEQFF	TGTGCCAGCAGCCCCGGGGCACCGTCCTACAATGAGCAGTTCTTC
.	.	TRBV28	TRBJ2-2	CASSFRPTGELFF	TGTGCCAGCAGTTTTAGGCCCACCGGGGAGCTGTTTTTT
TRBD1	few	TRBV30	TRBJ2-7	CAWSLGQGAHEQYF	TGTGCCTGGAGCTTGGGACAGGGGGCCCACGAGCAGTACTTC
.	.	TRBV28	TRBJ2-7	CASSDREQYF	TGTGCCAGCAGCGACCGCGAGCAGTACTTC